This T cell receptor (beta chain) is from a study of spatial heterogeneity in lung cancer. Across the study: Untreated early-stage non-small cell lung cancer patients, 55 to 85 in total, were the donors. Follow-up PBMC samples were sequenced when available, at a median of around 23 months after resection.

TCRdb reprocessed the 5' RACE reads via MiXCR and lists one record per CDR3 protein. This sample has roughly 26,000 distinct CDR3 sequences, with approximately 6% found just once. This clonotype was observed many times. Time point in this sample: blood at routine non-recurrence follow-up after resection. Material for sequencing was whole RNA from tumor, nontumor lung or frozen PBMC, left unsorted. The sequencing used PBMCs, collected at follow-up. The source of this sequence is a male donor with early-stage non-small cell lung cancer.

The chain's CDR3 is CASSLREGDEQYV. The CDR3 DNA reads TGTGCCAGCAGCTTGAGGGAAGGTGACGAGCAGTACGTC. The V and J genes are TRBV5-6 and TRBJ2-7; no clear D. V was cut by 1 base and J by 5 bases, with 10 bases left in between. This CDR3 spans 13 amino acids. Germline V CDR1 and CDR2: SGHDT, YYEEEE.